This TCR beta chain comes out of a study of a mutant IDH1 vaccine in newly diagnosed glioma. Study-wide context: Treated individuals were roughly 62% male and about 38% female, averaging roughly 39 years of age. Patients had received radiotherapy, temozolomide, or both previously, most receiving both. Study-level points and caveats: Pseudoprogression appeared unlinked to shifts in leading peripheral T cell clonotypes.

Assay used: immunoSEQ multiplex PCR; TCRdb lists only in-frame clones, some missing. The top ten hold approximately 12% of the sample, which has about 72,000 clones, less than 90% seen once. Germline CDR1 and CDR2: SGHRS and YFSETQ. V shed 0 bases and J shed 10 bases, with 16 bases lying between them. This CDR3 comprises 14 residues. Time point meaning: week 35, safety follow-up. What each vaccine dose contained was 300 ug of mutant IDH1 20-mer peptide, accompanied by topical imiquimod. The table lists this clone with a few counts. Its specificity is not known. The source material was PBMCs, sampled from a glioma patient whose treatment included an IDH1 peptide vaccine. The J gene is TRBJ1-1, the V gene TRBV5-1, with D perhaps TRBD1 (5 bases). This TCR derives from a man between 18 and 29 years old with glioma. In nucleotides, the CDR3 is TGCGCCAGCAGCTTGGAGCGTCACCCCGGGACAGCTTTCTTT. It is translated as CASSLERHPGTAFF.